The T cell receptor (beta chain) described here comes from a study of blood T cell repertoires in COVID-19. Overall study: T cells, B-cell-depleted T cells, or PBMCs supplied cDNA or gDNA.

The CDR3 is 16 residues long. V gave up 2 bases and J gave up 7 bases; unmatched junction bases: 9. Germline CDR1 MNHEY, CDR2 SVGEGT. Here immunoSEQ multiplex PCR was the method, and the copy in TCRdb shows in-frame clones only, minus some. This sample yields 150,000 to 200,000 clones, of which 65% to 80% are seen a single time; roughly 13% belongs to the top ten. The chain has TRBV6-2 or TRBV6-3 and TRBJ2-2; 8 positions agree with TRBD2. Material: peripheral blood. This clonotype was sampled from a man between 45 and 60 years old who had recovered from COVID-19. In DNA form, the CDR3 reads TGTGCCAGCAGTTACCGGTGGCGGGGGGCGGACGGGGAGCTGTTTTTT. This gives the protein CASSYRWRGADGELFF.